This T cell receptor (beta chain) was recorded in a study of T and B cells in COVID-19 patients. Study background: Blood was sampled from COVID-19 patients who were either actively infected or recovered.

CDR1 and CDR2 (germline): DFQATT, SNEGSKA (reference sequence). V shed 3 bases and J shed 5 bases, with 8 bases lying between them. The CDR3 runs to 11 residues. Multiplex PCR with BIOMED2 TRB-A/B primer pools amplified TRB rearrangements. TCRdb re-derived calls from the multiplex PCR reads in MiXCR, one entry per CDR3 protein. Among approximately 6,600 distinct CDR3 sequences listed, roughly 30% were seen once. Each TRB amplification used roughly 240-550 ng of genomic DNA from blood. The specimen was blood. J is TRBJ2-7 and V is TRBV20-1; D is ambiguous. This TCR was sampled from a human donor with active COVID-19. The CDR3 DNA sequence: TGCAGTGCTAGCACAAGGGACGAGCAGTACTTC. Protein: CSASTRDEQYF.